This is a list of T cell receptor beta chains from one sample in a study of cytomegalovirus exposure and HLA in healthy donors. Sequencing was performed with immunoSEQ multiplex PCR; in TCRdb, only in-frame clones are kept and a portion is missing. The sample has 70,000 or so clones, 75% to 90% seen once. The sample consisted of PBMCs. The receptors come from a woman in her twenties or thirties in good health and CMV-seropositive. Both conserved end residues are part of each CDR3. Each record gives: D gene, V gene, CDR3 length, J gene, clone size, CDR3 DNA, CDR3 protein. D genes are given only for firm matches. The listing skips clone size in some rows; elsewhere it reads once, few, many or a size class.

TRBD1	TRBV10-2	12	TRBJ2-7	-	TGCGCCAGCAGGACAGGGAACTACGAGCAGTACTTC	CASRTGNYEQYF
-	TRBV11-2	15	TRBJ2-5	-	TGTGCCAGCAGCTTATCCTCTTCTTACCAAGAGACCCAGTACTTC	CASSLSSSYQETQYF
TRBD2	TRBV10-3	16	TRBJ2-5	once	TGTGCCATCAGTCGGGGGACTAGCGGGAGCCAAGAGACCCAGTACTTC	CAISRGTSGSQETQYF
-	TRBV20-1	11	TRBJ1-2	-	TGCAGTGCTTCCACAAGCTATGGCTACACCTTC	CSASTSYGYTF
-	TRBV19	16	TRBJ2-3	-	TGTGCCAGTAGTATAGTAGGCAGGGTGGCCGGGGATACGCAGTATTTT	CASSIVGRVAGDTQYF
TRBD2	TRBV6-5	15	TRBJ2-3	-	TGTGCCAGCAGTTCTAGGACTAGCGGCACAGATACGCAGTATTTT	CASSSRTSGTDTQYF
-	TRBV13	15	TRBJ1-5	-	TGTGCCAGCAGCTTAGGGGGGCCTGGCAATCAGCCCCAGCATTTT	CASSLGGPGNQPQHF
TRBD2	TRBV5-1	16	TRBJ2-5	-	TGCGCCAGCAAAGGCCTAGCGGGAGGCCGAAAAGAGACCCAGTACTTC	CASKGLAGGRKETQYF
-	TRBV4-2	17	TRBJ1-2	-	TGTGCCAGCAGCCAGGTCTGGGACAAGATAGCTAACTATGGCTACACCTTC	CASSQVWDKIANYGYTF
TRBD2	TRBV10-3	12	TRBJ2-7	-	TGTGCCATCAGTGAGTTAAACCGGGACTACTTCTTC	CAISELNRDYFF
-	TRBV6-1	15	TRBJ1-2	-	TGTGCCAGCAGTGAAAGCGGGGGAAAGTCGCGCGGCTACACCTTC	CASSESGGKSRGYTF
TRBD2	TRBV10-3	16	TRBJ2-7	-	TGTGCCATCAGTAAACCCGGGACTAGCGGGAGCCACGAGCAGTACTTC	CAISKPGTSGSHEQYF
TRBD2	TRBV18	16	TRBJ2-2	-	TGTGCCAGCTCACCGAGAGCGGGAGGGCATTCCGGGGAGCTGTTTTTT	CASSPRAGGHSGELFF
-	TRBV2	13	TRBJ2-7	few	TGTGCCAGCAGTGATCGGCCCCAGGACGAGCAGTACTTC	CASSDRPQDEQYF
-	TRBV6-5	14	TRBJ1-1	-	TGTGCCAGCAGTCCAAAGACAGGCGACACTGAAGCTTTCTTT	CASSPKTGDTEAFF
-	TRBV7-2	14	TRBJ2-7	-	TGTGCCAGCAGCCCCCAACGGGGGAATTACGAGCAGTACTTC	CASSPQRGNYEQYF
TRBD1	TRBV18	15	TRBJ2-7	-	TGTGCCAGCTCACCATCCCGGGACAGCTCTCTAGGGGGGTACTTC	CASSPSRDSSLGGYF
-	TRBV13	11	TRBJ1-2	-	TGTGCCAGCAGCCTTCGGACAGGCTACACCTTC	CASSLRTGYTF
TRBD1	TRBV5-1	13	TRBJ1-1	-	TGCGCCAGCGCCAACAGGGGGAACACTGAAGCTTTCTTT	CASANRGNTEAFF
-	TRBV30	12	TRBJ2-7	-	TGTGCCTGGAGTGTGTCTAACTACGAGCAGTACTTC	CAWSVSNYEQYF
TRBD1	TRBV18	15	TRBJ1-2	-	TGTGCCAGCTCACCCCGGACAGGGGAGGACTATGGCTACACCTTC	CASSPRTGEDYGYTF
TRBD1	TRBV6-1	20	TRBJ1-4	-	TGTGCCAGCAGTAAAGCGCCCTATCCAGGGGGCGGCGAGACTAATGAAAAACTGTTTTTT	CASSKAPYPGGGETNEKLFF
TRBD1	TRBV19	17	TRBJ1-2	once	TGTGCCAGTAGTCCTAGACAGGGCCTAAGGAATGACTATGGCTACACCTTC	CASSPRQGLRNDYGYTF
-	TRBV27	15	TRBJ1-1	-	TGTGCCAGCAGTCCTCTCAGGGATTTGAACACTGAAGCTTTCTTT	CASSPLRDLNTEAFF
-	TRBV10-3	17	TRBJ1-2	once	TGTGCCATCAGTGACAGACAGCTCGTGAAGAAGAACTATGGCTACACCTTC	CAISDRQLVKKNYGYTF
TRBD1	TRBV19	13	TRBJ2-7	few	TGTGCCAGTAGTGGGGACAGGGCCTACGAGCAGTACTTC	CASSGDRAYEQYF
TRBD2	TRBV6-5	16	TRBJ2-1	-	TGTGCCAGCAGTTACTCGATAGCGGGAGGGAGCAATGAGCAGTTCTTC	CASSYSIAGGSNEQFF
TRBD1	TRBV15	15	TRBJ1-2	-	TGTGCCACCAGCAGAGGTACAGGGGCTCCCTATGGCTACACCTTC	CATSRGTGAPYGYTF
-	TRBV5-5	13	TRBJ1-1	-	TGTGCCAGCAGCTCCGCGGGGAGGACGGAAGCTTTCTTT	CASSSAGRTEAFF
-	TRBV13	21	TRBJ2-4	-	TGTGCCAGCAGCTTAGTAAGATATAGTGGTCCGGGACTCAGCCGAGGAAACATTCAGTACTTC	CASSLVRYSGPGLSRGNIQYF
TRBD2	TRBV10-2	12	TRBJ2-1	-	TGCGCCAGCAGAGACGCCCCGGGGGGGCAGTTCTTC	CASRDAPGGQFF
-	TRBV5-4	14	TRBJ1-1	-	TGTGCCAGCAGCCCTTTCGGAGAGAACACTGAAGCTTTCTTT	CASSPFGENTEAFF
TRBD2	TRBV7-6	17	TRBJ2-3	-	TGTGCCAGCAGCTTAGGAGTCGGGACTAGCGGCCTAGATACGCAGTATTTT	CASSLGVGTSGLDTQYF
-	TRBV18	15	TRBJ1-1	-	TGTGCCAGCTCACCACGCCAGGCCATGAACACTGAAGCTTTCTTT	CASSPRQAMNTEAFF
-	TRBV5-1	14	TRBJ2-5	-	TGCGCCAGCAGCCAGACCGAGGCGGGGGAGACCCAGTACTTC	CASSQTEAGETQYF
TRBD1	TRBV9	18	TRBJ2-6	-	TGTGCCAGCAGCGATCCCAGGGGGAAAATCTCTGGGGCCAACGTCCTGACTTTC	CASSDPRGKISGANVLTF
-	TRBV5-5	14	TRBJ1-4	-	TGTGCCAGCAGCTTGGATCCCACATCGGAAAAACTGTTTTTT	CASSLDPTSEKLFF
TRBD1	TRBV6-6	15	TRBJ1-2	-	TGTGCCAGCTCCTCCGGGCAGGGGGGCTACTATGGCTACACCTTC	CASSSGQGGYYGYTF
TRBD2	TRBV27	14	TRBJ2-7	-	TGTGCCAGCAGTTTATCCCAACTAGCGCTCGAGCAGTACTTC	CASSLSQLALEQYF
-	TRBV29-1	11	TRBJ2-1	once	TGCAGCGTTTCAGGGATGGCTGAGCAGTTCTTC	CSVSGMAEQFF
-	TRBV27	17	TRBJ2-1	-	TGTGCCAGCAGGCGTACCCCAGGCCCCCACTCCTACAATGAGCAGTTCTTC	CASRRTPGPHSYNEQFF
-	TRBV18	16	TRBJ1-2	-	TGTGCCGGCTCACCAGCTGGGGCAGGGTCTAACTATGGCTACACCTTC	CAGSPAGAGSNYGYTF
TRBD2	TRBV19	20	TRBJ2-1	-	TGTGCCAGTAGTATAACCACCTACGGACTAGCGGGGGCTCACTACAATGAGCAGTTCTTC	CASSITTYGLAGAHYNEQFF
-	TRBV11-2	13	TRBJ1-1	-	TGTGCCAGCAGCTTCCGCAGGAACACTGAAGCTTTCTTT	CASSFRRNTEAFF
TRBD2	TRBV18	18	TRBJ2-3	-	TGTGCCAGCTCACCAAGGCTAGCGGGAGGGGTGCGCACAGATACGCAGTATTTT	CASSPRLAGGVRTDTQYF
-	TRBV5-8	14	TRBJ2-7	-	TGTGCCAGCAGCCCAGGGACTTCCTCCTACGAGCAGTACTTC	CASSPGTSSYEQYF
-	TRBV9	15	TRBJ2-5	once	TGTGCCAGCAGCGTCTACGGGGAAGAACAAGAGACCCAGTACTTC	CASSVYGEEQETQYF
TRBD1	TRBV6-1	15	TRBJ2-7	-	TGTGCCAGCAGTGCAGCCGGGACAGGGGTCTACGAGCAGTACTTC	CASSAAGTGVYEQYF
TRBD2	TRBV9	16	TRBJ2-1	-	TGTGCCAGCAGCCCTAGCGGGAGAAGGGGATACGGTGAGCAGTTCTTC	CASSPSGRRGYGEQFF
-	TRBV5-1	14	TRBJ1-4	-	TGCGCCAGCAGCTCGGGGGGGGTTAATGAAAAACTGTTTTTT	CASSSGGVNEKLFF
-	TRBV19	13	TRBJ1-3	-	TGTGCCAGTAGTGAGACCGGGTCTTGGAGCATATATTTT	CASSETGSWSIYF
TRBD1	TRBV5-6	16	TRBJ2-6	few	TGTGCCAGCAGCTTGAGAGGGGGCGCTGGGGCCAACGTCCTGACTTTC	CASSLRGGAGANVLTF
-	TRBV11-2	11	TRBJ2-3	few	TGTGCCAGCTCGGGTGGTTTTACGCAGTATTTT	CASSGGFTQYF
TRBD2	TRBV7-6	15	TRBJ2-1	-	TGTGCCAGCAGCTTTGGACTAGCGGCCTACAATGAGCAGTTCTTC	CASSFGLAAYNEQFF
-	TRBV5-3	13	TRBJ1-4	-	TGTGCCAGAAGCTTGTTAGCGGGTGAAAAACTGTTTTTT	CARSLLAGEKLFF
-	TRBV6-1	13	TRBJ2-3	-	TGTGCCAGCATCCCAAGCGCGGGTACCCTAGGGTATTTT	CASIPSAGTLGYF
TRBD1	TRBV10-3	15	TRBJ2-3	-	TGTGCCATCAGTACAGGGGTGGGGATAACAGATACGCAGTATTTT	CAISTGVGITDTQYF